This TCR beta chain appears in the sequencing data of a study of regulatory T cells in long-lasting Graves disease. The time point was: newly diagnosed GD, antithyroid drugs for less than 3 months. RNA from PBMCs was the source of the TCR library. Each of the patients was recruited from an endocrinology department situated in Xi'an, China. The CDR3 covers 12 residues. Trimming cost V 6 bases and J 12 bases, with 15 bases left between them. HTBI primers from iRepertoire and Arm-PCR of CDR3 regions yielded the TCR beta libraries. TCRdb reanalysed the multiplex PCR reads using MiXCR and keeps one entry per CDR3 protein. This sample has about 320,000 distinct CDR3 sequences; more than 15% occur once, and the top ten carry more than 30%.

This clonotype was sampled from a female donor with Graves disease. Here the sequenced sample was peripheral blood mononuclear cells (PBMCs), taken at new diagnosis, from a patient treated with antithyroid drugs. This sequence joins TRBV12-3 or TRBV12-4 and TRBJ2-1; tentative D call: TRBD2 (6 bases). The CDR3 is CASSHPGAPQFF. The DNA of the CDR3 is TGTGCCAGCAGCCATCCGGGAGCTCCGCAGTTCTTC.